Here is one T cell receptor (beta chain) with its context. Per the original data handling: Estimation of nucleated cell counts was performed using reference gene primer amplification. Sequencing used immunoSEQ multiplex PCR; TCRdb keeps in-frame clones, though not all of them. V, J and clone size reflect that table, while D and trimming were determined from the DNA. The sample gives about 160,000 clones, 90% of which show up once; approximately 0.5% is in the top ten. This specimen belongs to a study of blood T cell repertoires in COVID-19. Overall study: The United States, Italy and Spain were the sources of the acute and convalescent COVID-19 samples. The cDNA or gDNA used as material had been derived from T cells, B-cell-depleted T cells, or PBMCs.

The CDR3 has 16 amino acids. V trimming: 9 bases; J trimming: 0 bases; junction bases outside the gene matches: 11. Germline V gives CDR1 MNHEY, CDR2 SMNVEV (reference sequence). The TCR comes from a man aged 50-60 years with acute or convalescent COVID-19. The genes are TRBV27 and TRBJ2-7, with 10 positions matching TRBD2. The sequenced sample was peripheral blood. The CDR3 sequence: CARCSGGRLSSYEQYV. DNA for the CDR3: TGTGCCAGATGTAGCGGGGGGCGCCTGAGCTCCTACGAGCAGTACGTC.